Listed below are T cell receptor beta chains from one sample, sequenced in a study of quantifying T cell responses using KT2 cells. TCRdb analysed the UMI-ligation and nested PCR reads with MiXCR anew, one entry per CDR3 protein. The sample includes 40,000 to 50,000 distinct CDR3 sequences, approximately 17% seen only once; the top ten take around 43%. The sequencing input was PBMCs spiked with cells of the T cell clone KT2. Every receptor here comes from a human donor. Both conserved end residues are part of each CDR3. Each record gives: V gene, D gene, J gene, clone size, CDR3 protein, CDR3 DNA. D genes are given only for firm matches. Clone size appears in some rows only: once, few, many, or a class for an expanded clone.

TRBV12-3/TRBV12-4,.,TRBJ1-1,.,CASSLIVNEAFF,TGTGCCAGCAGTTTAATTGTCAATGAAGCTTTCTTT
TRBV7-9,.,TRBJ1-4,.,CASSRPAGPSNEKLFF,TGTGCCAGCAGCAGACCCGCGGGACCGTCTAATGAAAAACTGTTTTTT
TRBV7-2,TRBD1,TRBJ1-2,many,CASSPGQGALANYGYTF,TGTGCCAGCAGCCCAGGACAGGGGGCATTAGCTAACTATGGCTACACCTTC
TRBV7-3,.,TRBJ1-1,few,CASSLGNQVGTEAFF,TGTGCCAGCAGCTTAGGGAACCAGGTGGGCACTGAAGCTTTCTTT
TRBV29-1,TRBD2,TRBJ2-7,many,CSVGGGSGHYEQYF,TGCAGCGTTGGGGGGGGTAGCGGGCACTACGAGCAGTACTTC
TRBV14,.,TRBJ1-1,few,CASSQYYRANTEAFF,TGTGCCAGCAGCCAATACTACAGGGCGAACACTGAAGCTTTCTTT
TRBV14,.,TRBJ2-2,.,CASSPRNWGTGELFF,TGTGCCAGCAGCCCACGGAATTGGGGCACCGGGGAGCTGTTTTTT
TRBV15,TRBD2,TRBJ2-7,.,CATSRGGLAGGEQYF,TGTGCCACCAGCAGAGGTGGACTAGCGGGAGGCGAGCAGTACTTC
TRBV4-1,.,TRBJ2-1,.,CASSQHVSQYNEQFF,TGCGCCAGCAGCCAGCACGTTTCTCAATACAATGAGCAGTTCTTC
TRBV6-5,.,TRBJ2-3,.,CASSYSGTRFTDTQYF,TGTGCCAGCAGTTACTCCGGGACAAGATTCACAGATACGCAGTATTTT
TRBV30,.,TRBJ2-1,.,CAWRALAGGEQFF,TGTGCCTGGAGGGCATTGGCGGGTGGTGAGCAGTTCTTC
TRBV29-1,.,TRBJ2-1,.,CSVDRAGSYNEQFF,TGCAGCGTTGATAGGGCCGGATCCTACAATGAGCAGTTCTTC
TRBV12-3/TRBV12-4,.,TRBJ1-2,.,CASSLLAGGYTF,TGTGCCAGCAGTTTATTGGCCGGTGGCTACACCTTC
TRBV6-2/TRBV6-3,TRBD1,TRBJ1-5,few,CASSGGDSRNQPQHF,TGTGCCAGCAGTGGCGGGGACAGTCGCAATCAGCCCCAGCATTTT
TRBV5-6,.,TRBJ2-5,few,CASSLRRGGNQETQYF,TGTGCCAGCAGCTTGAGGCGCGGAGGTAATCAAGAGACCCAGTACTTC
TRBV7-9,.,TRBJ2-5,many,CASSHGTSFAETQYF,TGTGCCAGCAGCCATGGAACTAGTTTCGCAGAGACCCAGTACTTC
TRBV10-3,.,TRBJ2-3,many,CAISESMTDTQYF,TGTGCCATCAGTGAGTCGATGACAGATACGCAGTATTTT
TRBV5-1,.,TRBJ2-5,many,CASSLGVAPPETQYF,TGCGCCAGCAGCTTGGGGGTAGCGCCCCCGGAGACCCAGTACTTC
TRBV20-1,.,TRBJ1-5,many,CSAPRWGGRLTNQPQHF,TGCAGTGCTCCCCGATGGGGAGGGAGGTTGACGAATCAGCCCCAGCATTTT
TRBV20-1,.,TRBJ1-1,few,CSADRELGTEAFF,TGCAGTGCCGACCGGGAGTTGGGCACTGAAGCTTTCTTT
TRBV6-6,TRBD2,TRBJ2-2,few,CASAGTSGNTGELFF,TGTGCCAGCGCTGGGACTAGCGGGAACACCGGGGAGCTGTTTTTT
TRBV6-1,.,TRBJ1-1,few,CASSRGGPEAFF,TGTGCCAGCAGTAGGGGGGGGCCTGAAGCTTTCTTT
TRBV2,TRBD2,TRBJ2-7,many,CASSGDSGTRSEQYF,TGTGCCAGCAGTGGGGATTCAGGGACTAGGAGTGAGCAGTACTTC
TRBV2,.,TRBJ1-3,.,CASSVDTASGNTIYF,TGTGCCAGCAGTGTAGACACAGCCTCTGGAAACACCATATATTTT
TRBV20-1,.,TRBJ1-2,.,CSASGTQSYGYTF,TGCAGTGCTTCCGGGACGCAGTCCTATGGCTACACCTTC
TRBV7-8,.,TRBJ2-3,.,CASSFTPRITDTQYF,TGTGCCAGCAGCTTTACACCCCGGATCACAGATACGCAGTATTTT
TRBV6-1,.,TRBJ1-5,.,CASSNRDKVSRPNQPQHF,TGTGCCAGCAGTAACCGGGACAAGGTGTCTAGGCCCAATCAGCCCCAGCATTTT
TRBV20-1,.,TRBJ2-5,.,CSARGGETQYF,TGCAGTGCTAGAGGTGGTGAGACCCAGTACTTC
TRBV20-1,.,TRBJ2-7,few,CSASFSNRRGEQYF,TGCAGTGCTAGTTTTTCGAACCGTCGAGGGGAGCAGTACTTC
TRBV20-1,.,TRBJ1-2,.,CSARDPFSNYGYTF,TGCAGTGCTAGAGATCCGTTCTCTAACTATGGCTACACCTTC
TRBV6-5,TRBD1,TRBJ1-2,few,CASSRTGVGSTSAGYTF,TGTGCCAGCAGTCGGACAGGAGTCGGGTCGACATCCGCCGGCTACACCTTC
TRBV20-1,.,TRBJ2-7,.,CSALRLGEQYF,TGCAGTGCCCTCCGACTTGGGGAGCAGTACTTC
TRBV29-1,TRBD1,TRBJ1-1,few,CSAETGANTEAFF,TGCAGCGCTGAAACAGGGGCAAACACTGAAGCTTTCTTT
TRBV5-1,.,TRBJ1-1,few,CASSGEQGTEAFF,TGCGCCAGCAGCGGGGAACAGGGAACTGAAGCTTTCTTT
TRBV12-5,.,TRBJ1-5,.,CASVSSNGGGGPQHF,TGTGCTAGTGTTTCCTCGAATGGGGGCGGAGGGCCCCAGCATTTT
TRBV3-1,.,TRBJ1-1,.,CASSQGGLNTEAFF,TGTGCCAGCAGCCAAGGAGGGTTGAACACTGAAGCTTTCTTT
TRBV20-1,TRBD2,TRBJ2-5,.,CSARRTSGRASQETQYF,TGCAGTGCTAGAAGGACTAGCGGGAGGGCTAGCCAAGAGACCCAGTACTTC
TRBV4-1,.,TRBJ2-3,.,CASSQLRLVSSTDTQYF,TGCGCCAGCAGCCAACTTCGACTGGTCTCTAGCACAGATACGCAGTATTTT
TRBV27,.,TRBJ1-2,few,CASRMGPLYGYTF,TGTGCCAGCAGGATGGGACCACTCTATGGCTACACCTTC
TRBV12-3/TRBV12-4,.,TRBJ1-5,few,CASSLGWGSGNQPQHF,TGTGCCAGCAGTTTAGGTTGGGGTTCCGGCAATCAGCCCCAGCATTTT
TRBV7-2,.,TRBJ1-1,few,CASSTALNTEAFF,TGTGCCAGCAGCACAGCCCTGAACACTGAAGCTTTCTTT
TRBV4-2,.,TRBJ1-2,.,CASSQDELDHYGYTF,TGTGCCAGCAGCCAAGATGAGTTGGATCACTATGGCTACACCTTC
TRBV4-2,.,TRBJ2-1,few,CASKLDDTNGVGKFF,TGTGCCAGCAAGCTTGATGACACCAACGGGGTGGGGAAGTTCTTC
TRBV20-1,.,TRBJ2-7,.,CSARVGSSYEQYF,TGCAGTGCTAGAGTCGGCAGCTCCTACGAGCAGTACTTC
TRBV20-1,.,TRBJ2-3,.,CSARDWRDRTDTQYF,TGCAGTGCTAGAGATTGGCGGGACCGCACAGATACGCAGTATTTT
TRBV6-5,TRBD2,TRBJ2-7,.,CASSRGGPGSYEQYF,TGTGCCAGCAGTAGGGGAGGGCCGGGTTCCTACGAGCAGTACTTC
TRBV7-6,TRBD1,TRBJ1-1,many,CASRLQGWDTEAFF,TGTGCCAGCAGGTTACAGGGGTGGGACACTGAAGCTTTCTTT
TRBV6-1,TRBD2,TRBJ2-1,many,CASTISGGPYNEQFF,TGTGCCAGCACCATTAGCGGGGGCCCCTACAATGAGCAGTTCTTC
TRBV18,TRBD1,TRBJ1-4,few,CASSPVTGTAGEKLFF,TGTGCCAGCTCACCGGTCACCGGGACAGCGGGAGAAAAACTGTTTTTT
TRBV3-1,.,TRBJ1-1,.,CASSSGIRAFF,TGTGCCAGCAGCTCCGGGATTCGGGCTTTCTTT
TRBV6-1,.,TRBJ2-5,few,CASSEVGAGLETQYF,TGTGCCAGCAGTGAAGTTGGGGCAGGGTTGGAGACCCAGTACTTC
TRBV6-1,.,TRBJ2-1,once,CATKRRGGVYNEQFF,TGTGCCACCAAGAGACGCGGGGGCGTCTACAATGAGCAGTTCTTC
TRBV29-1,TRBD1,TRBJ1-2,.,CSPLRQGEMGYTF,TGCAGCCCCCTGAGGCAGGGGGAAATGGGCTACACCTTC
TRBV15,.,TRBJ1-3,few,CATSRVFGRLSGNTIYF,TGTGCCACCAGCAGAGTGTTCGGCAGGCTCTCTGGAAACACCATATATTTT
TRBV25-1,TRBD1,TRBJ2-6,.,CASRGGQGIPGANVLTF,TGTGCCAGCAGGGGGGGACAGGGAATCCCTGGGGCCAACGTCCTGACTTTC